This TCR beta chain was captured by sequencing in a study of regulatory T cells in long-lasting Graves disease. Time point specified: newly diagnosed GD, antithyroid drugs for less than 3 months. Isolated PBMC RNA provided the starting material for the TCR library. Patients all came to the study from an endocrinology department in Xi'an, China. The collection involved drawing 8 to 9 milliliters of peripheral blood into EDTA tubes. General study findings and limits: Results may be inaccurate due to the small sample size. Favored gene segments in persistent disease were TRBV28, TRBJ1-2 and TRBJ2-5.

Investigators prepared the TCR beta libraries by applying iRepertoire HTBI primers and Arm-PCR of CDR3 regions. TCRdb independently ran MiXCR on the multiplex PCR reads; one entry per CDR3 protein. The table records 200,000 to 250,000 distinct CDR3 sequences, around 20% of them present only once. The sample holds one count of this clonotype. The antigen remains undetermined. Germline CDR1 is SGHRS and CDR2 is YFSETQ. CDR3 size: 16 residues. The ends were cut back, 0 bases at V and 0 bases at J, with 11 bases in the middle. The sequencing here drew on peripheral blood mononuclear cells (PBMCs), taken at new diagnosis, from a patient treated with antithyroid drugs. This chain joins TRBV5-1 and TRBJ2-3; D is ambiguous. This sequence was found in a female donor with Graves disease. In DNA form, the CDR3 reads TGCGCCAGCAGCTTGGTTGTTCGGGCTAGCACAGATACGCAGTATTTT. Protein sequence: CASSLVVRASTDTQYF.